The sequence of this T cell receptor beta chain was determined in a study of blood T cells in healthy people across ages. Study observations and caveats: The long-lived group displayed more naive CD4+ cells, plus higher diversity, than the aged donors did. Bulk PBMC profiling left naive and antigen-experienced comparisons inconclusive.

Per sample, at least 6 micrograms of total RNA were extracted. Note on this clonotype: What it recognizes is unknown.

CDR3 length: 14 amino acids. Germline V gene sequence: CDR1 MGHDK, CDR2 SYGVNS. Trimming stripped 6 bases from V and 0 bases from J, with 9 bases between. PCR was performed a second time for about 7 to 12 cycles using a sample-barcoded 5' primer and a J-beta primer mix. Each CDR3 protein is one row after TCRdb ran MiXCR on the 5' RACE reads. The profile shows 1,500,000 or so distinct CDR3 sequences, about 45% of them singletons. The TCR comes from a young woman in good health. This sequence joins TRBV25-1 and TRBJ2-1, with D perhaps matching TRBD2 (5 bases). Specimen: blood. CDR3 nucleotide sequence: TGTGCCAGCAGGGACTCAGGCTCCTACAATGAGCAGTTCTTC. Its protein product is CASRDSGSYNEQFF. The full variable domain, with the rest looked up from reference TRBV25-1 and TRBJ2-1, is EADIYQTPRYLVIGTGKKITLECSQTMGHDKMYWYQQDPGMELHLIHYSYGVNSTEKGDLSSESTVSRIRTEHFPLTLESARPSHTSQYLCASRDSGSYNEQFFGPGTRLTVL.